This T cell receptor beta chain was documented in a study of cytomegalovirus exposure and HLA in healthy donors. With 60 Vbeta and 13 Jbeta primers, the PCR was carried out. Clones were sequenced by immunoSEQ multiplex PCR, and TCRdb holds only the in-frame ones, with some missing. The listing contains some 71,000 clones. The CDR3 spans 13 residues. V shed 7 bases and J shed 4 bases, with 14 bases lying between them. Per the germline V gene, CDR1 is SQVTM and CDR2 is ANQGSEA. Points on this clone: As yet, its antigen is unknown.

Overall study results and limits: Most of the CMV-associated TCR beta chains (in a later analysis) appeared to be HLA-restricted. Immune exposure was documented only through CMV serostatus.

This sequence was found in a woman aged 30 to 39 in good health and CMV-seronegative. The chain has TRBV29-1 and TRBJ2-1; D possibly corresponds to TRBD1 (6 bases). The specimen sequenced was PBMCs. The CDR3 DNA is TGCAGCGGGGGCCGGGACACGTACAATGAGCAGTTCTTC. The encoded protein is CSGGRDTYNEQFF.